A selection of T cell receptor beta chains follows, all from one sample in a study of OX40 agonist ivuxolimab in advanced cancers. Profiling relied on immunoSEQ multiplex PCR, and the TCRdb table lists in-frame clones only, not all of them. This table holds about 21,000 clones, approximately 83% found once. The sample consisted of CD4+ or CD8+ T cells sorted from blood, taken in a trial of the OX40 agonist ivuxolimab. These receptors came from an adult with an advanced solid tumor such as melanoma, head and neck, liver or kidney cancer. CDR3s leave out the opening cysteine and the closing phenylalanine or tryptophan.

>9|TRBJ2-7|TRBV5-6
ASNQGAGEI
>12|TRBJ2-7|TRBV2
ASRGGLTPYEQY
>11|TRBJ2-1|TRBV30
AWIPGTYNEQF
>13|TRBJ2-7|TRBV5-6
ASSSRQGVPYEQY
>13|TRBJ2-5|TRBV6-5
ASRKTRGAGETQY
>15|TRBJ2-7|TRBV7-9
ASSRPYSRRGTYEQY
>12|TRBJ1-1|TRBV19
ASSIQTGTTEAF
>14|TRBJ2-7|TRBV30
AWRGGTSGNSYEQY
>11|TRBJ2-1|TRBV19
ASSGGVWNEQF
>12|TRBJ2-7|TRBV28
ASTWGQGGYEQY
>11|TRBJ1-1|TRBV4-1
ASSQRLNTEAF
>14|TRBJ1-4|TRBV19
ASSIGAGASNEKLF
>10|TRBJ2-7|TRBV19
ASSMNPYEQY
>13|TRBJ2-3|TRBV5-4
ASSTSGRGTDTQY
>14|TRBJ1-2|TRBV6-1
ASSGTDRGTNYGYT
>11|TRBJ2-5|TRBV2
ASSPDGTGPQY
>12|TRBJ1-1|TRBV6-5
ASSWDSLSTEAF
>12|TRBJ1-4|TRBV6-5
ASRSGASNEKLF
>12|TRBJ2-5|TRBV5-6
ASSLGSGQRSQY
>13|TRBJ1-4|TRBV7-6
ASSLGQGGREKLF
>15|TRBJ2-7|TRBV28
ASSLQRGTARLYEQY
>13|TRBJ2-1|TRBV5-5
ASSIGTGLGNEQF
>12|TRBJ1-2|TRBV30
AWKIKGADYGYT
>13|TRBJ2-3|TRBV19
ASKGTSGSSDTQY
>13|TRBJ2-2|TRBV7-6
ASSRDRGLPGELF
>11|TRBJ1-1|TRBV13
ASSRGVNTEAF
>16|TRBJ2-1|TRBV7-6
ASSPRRTSGSSYNEQF
>13|TRBJ2-1|TRBV28
ASSSSGSSYNEQF
>13|TRBJ2-1|TRBV11-2
ASSFGTGSYNEQF
>13|TRBJ2-7|TRBV6-9
ASSYAAGDTYEQY
>14|TRBJ2-1|TRBV7-9
ASRPLAGAGYNEQF
>14|TRBJ1-4|TRBV5-5
ASSLRADSFNEKLF
>13|TRBJ2-5|TRBV2
ASSDGGGGQETQY
>13|TRBJ2-7|TRBV28
ASTLIGGAIYEQY
>13|TRBJ2-7|TRBV4-2
ASSQEPGVGYEQY
>13|TRBJ2-7|TRBV18
ASSKIQGGSYEQY
>14|TRBJ2-7|TRBV7-8
ASSPRKTGPPYEQY
>11|TRBJ1-2|TRBV30
AWTHGGLDGYT
>13|TRBJ2-7|TRBV5-6
ASSPTPTGTDEQY
>11|TRBJ2-1|TRBV7-8
ASSSTGGDPEF
>11|TRBJ2-1|TRBV19
ASSIGVSDEQF
>14|TRBJ2-2|TRBV7-9
ASSPPIAGLVGELF
>11|TRBJ1-4|TRBV5-1
ASRDPPNEKLF
>11|TRBJ1-1|TRBV7-9
ASSQVLNTEAF
>13|TRBJ2-7|TRBV28
ASSSGTGSFYEQY
>13|TRBJ1-5|TRBV6-5
ASKGGRYSNQPQH
>12|TRBJ1-2|TRBV5-1
ASSSGTGSTGYT
>16|TRBJ2-1|TRBV27
ASSSTSDKIYSYNEQF
>10|TRBJ2-1|TRBV30
AWSVTRGEQF
>14|TRBJ2-2|TRBV7-9
ASSYSLAGVAGELF
>10|TRBJ2-2|TRBV14
ASSQEAGELF
>14|TRBJ2-7|TRBV6-1
ASSVSGQGPAYEQY